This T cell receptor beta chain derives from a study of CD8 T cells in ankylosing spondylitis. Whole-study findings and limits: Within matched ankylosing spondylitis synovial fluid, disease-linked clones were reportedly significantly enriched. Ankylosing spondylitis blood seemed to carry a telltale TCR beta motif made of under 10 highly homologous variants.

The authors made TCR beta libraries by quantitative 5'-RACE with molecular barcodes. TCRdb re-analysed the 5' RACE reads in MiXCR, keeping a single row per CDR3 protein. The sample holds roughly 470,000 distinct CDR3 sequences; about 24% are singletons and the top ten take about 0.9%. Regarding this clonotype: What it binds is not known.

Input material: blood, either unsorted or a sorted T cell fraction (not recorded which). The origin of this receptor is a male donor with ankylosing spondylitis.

DNA of the CDR3: TGCGCCAGCAGCTCGCAGACTAGCACCAGCACAGATACGCAGTATTTT. Translating it yields CASSSQTSTSTDTQYF. The chain carries TRBV5-1 and TRBJ2-3; 7 bases align to TRBD2. The CDR3 extends over 16 amino acids. Germline CDR1 SGHRS, CDR2 YFSETQ. V trimming: 3 bases; J trimming: 0 bases; junction bases outside the gene matches: 7.